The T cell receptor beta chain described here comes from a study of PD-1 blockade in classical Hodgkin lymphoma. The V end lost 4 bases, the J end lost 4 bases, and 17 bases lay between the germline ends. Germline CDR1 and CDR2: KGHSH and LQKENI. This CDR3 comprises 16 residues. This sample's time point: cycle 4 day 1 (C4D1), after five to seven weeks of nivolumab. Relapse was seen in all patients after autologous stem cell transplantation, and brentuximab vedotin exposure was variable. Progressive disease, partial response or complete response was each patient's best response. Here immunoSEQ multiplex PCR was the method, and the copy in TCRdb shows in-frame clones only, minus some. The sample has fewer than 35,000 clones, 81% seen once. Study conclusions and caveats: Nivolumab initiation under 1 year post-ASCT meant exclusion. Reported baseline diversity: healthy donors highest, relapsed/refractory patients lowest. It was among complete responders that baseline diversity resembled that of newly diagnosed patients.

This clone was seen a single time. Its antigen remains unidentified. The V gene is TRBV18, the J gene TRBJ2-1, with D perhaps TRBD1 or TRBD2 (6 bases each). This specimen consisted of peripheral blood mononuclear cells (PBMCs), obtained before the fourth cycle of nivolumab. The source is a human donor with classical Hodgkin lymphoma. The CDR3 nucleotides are TGTGCCAGCTCACTTAGAGTGGGGGGCGGTTACAATGAGCAGTTCTTC. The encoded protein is CASSLRVGGGYNEQFF.